This TCR beta chain was recorded in a study of cytomegalovirus exposure and HLA in healthy donors. Overall study findings and caveats: In a later analysis, TCR association rates varied by HLA locus: DRB1 most, HLA-C fewest. The study labeled 164 TCR beta chains cytomegalovirus-associated. Per published reports, the classifier diagnosed cytomegalovirus status with high specificity and sensitivity.

This CDR3 has 14 residues. The J segment lost 8 bases and the V segment lost 4 bases, leaving 4 bases of the junction unmatched. The V gene's germline CDR1 is KGHSH and CDR2 LQKENI. The PCR ran on 60 Vbeta and 13 Jbeta primers. Profiled with immunoSEQ multiplex PCR; TCRdb holds only in-frame clones, not every one. The data hold over 150,000 clones, with less than 90% observed a single time. As regards this clone: Its antigen is unknown.

This clonotype was sampled from a man aged 45-60 years in good health and CMV-seronegative. The sample comprised PBMCs. The J gene is TRBJ1-4, the V gene TRBV18, with 10 bases lining up with TRBD1. CDR3 amino acids: CASSLGTGDEKLFF. The DNA for the CDR3 is TGTGCCAGCTCACTCGGGACAGGGGACGAAAAACTGTTTTTT.